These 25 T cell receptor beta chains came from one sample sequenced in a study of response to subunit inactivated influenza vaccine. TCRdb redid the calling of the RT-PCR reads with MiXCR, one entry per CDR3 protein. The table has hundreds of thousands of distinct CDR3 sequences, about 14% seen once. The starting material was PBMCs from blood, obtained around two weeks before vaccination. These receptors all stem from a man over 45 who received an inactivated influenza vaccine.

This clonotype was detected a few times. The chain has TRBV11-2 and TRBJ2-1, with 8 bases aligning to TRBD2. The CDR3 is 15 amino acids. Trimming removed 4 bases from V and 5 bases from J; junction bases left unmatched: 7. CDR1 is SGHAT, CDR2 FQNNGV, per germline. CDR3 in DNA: TGTGCCAGCAGCTACCGGGAGGGTCAGGACAATGAGCAGTTCTTC. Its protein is CASSYREGQDNEQFF.

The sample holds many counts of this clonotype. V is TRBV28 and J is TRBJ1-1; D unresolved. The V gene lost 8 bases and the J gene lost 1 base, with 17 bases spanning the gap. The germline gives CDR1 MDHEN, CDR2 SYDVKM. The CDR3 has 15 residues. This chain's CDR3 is CASQGSGVSNTEAFF. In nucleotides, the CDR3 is TGTGCCAGCCAAGGGTCTGGGGTGTCGAACACTGAAGCTTTCTTT.

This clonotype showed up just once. DNA of the CDR3: TGTGCCAGCAGCTTTGTAGCGGGGGGGTCCAATGAGCAGTTCTTC. It specifies CASSFVAGGSNEQFF. V gene TRBV7-2 combines with J gene TRBJ2-1; 11 nucleotides line up with TRBD2. This CDR3 has 15 residues. Germline V CDR1 and CDR2: SGHTA, FQGNSA. Trimming at V came to 3 bases and at J to 6 bases, leaving 4 bases not matched to a gene. Complete variable domain (other parts from reference TRBV7-2 and TRBJ2-1): GAGVSQSPSNKVTEKGKDVELRCDPISGHTALYWYRQSLGQGLEFLIYFQGNSAPDKSGLPSDRFSAERTGGSVSTLTIQRTQQEDSAVYLCASSFVAGGSNEQFFGPGTRLTVL.

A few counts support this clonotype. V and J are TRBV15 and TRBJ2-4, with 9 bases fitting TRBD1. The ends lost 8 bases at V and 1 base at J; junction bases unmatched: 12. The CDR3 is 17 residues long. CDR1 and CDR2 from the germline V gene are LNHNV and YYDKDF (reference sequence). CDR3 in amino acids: CATGTQSGTGAKNIQYF. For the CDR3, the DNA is TGTGCCACCGGCACGCAAAGCGGGACAGGGGCCAAAAACATTCAGTACTTC.

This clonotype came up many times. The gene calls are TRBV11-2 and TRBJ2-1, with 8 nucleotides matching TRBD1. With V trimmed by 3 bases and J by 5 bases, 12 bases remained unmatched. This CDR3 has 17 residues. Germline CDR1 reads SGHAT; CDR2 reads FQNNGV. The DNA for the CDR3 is TGTGCCAGCAGCTTCGACTACCGGGACAGGAGTAACAATGAGCAGTTCTTC. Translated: CASSFDYRDRSNNEQFF.

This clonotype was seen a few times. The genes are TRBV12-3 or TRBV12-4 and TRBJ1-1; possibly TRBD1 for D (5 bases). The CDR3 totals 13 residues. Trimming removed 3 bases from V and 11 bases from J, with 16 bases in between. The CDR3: CASSFPQQGGAFF. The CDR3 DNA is TGTGCCAGCAGTTTCCCCCAGCAGGGTGGGGCTTTCTTT.

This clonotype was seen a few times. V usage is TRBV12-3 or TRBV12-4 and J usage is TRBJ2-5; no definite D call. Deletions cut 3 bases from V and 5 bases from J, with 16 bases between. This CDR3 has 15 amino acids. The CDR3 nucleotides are TGTGCCAGCAGTTTGGAGACCGGGCAGGTGGAGACCCAGTACTTC. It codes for CASSLETGQVETQYF.

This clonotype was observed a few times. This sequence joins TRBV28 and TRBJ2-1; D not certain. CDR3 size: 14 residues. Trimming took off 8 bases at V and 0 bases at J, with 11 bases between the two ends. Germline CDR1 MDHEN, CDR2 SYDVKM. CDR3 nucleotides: TGTGCCAGCGTCTCAGAGAGCTCCTACAATGAGCAGTTCTTC. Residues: CASVSESSYNEQFF. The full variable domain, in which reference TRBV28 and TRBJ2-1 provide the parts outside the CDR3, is DVKVTQSSRYLVKRTGEKVFLECVQDMDHENMFWYRQDPGLGLRLIYFSYDVKMKEKGDIPEGYSVSREKKERFSLILESASTNQTSMYLCASVSESSYNEQFFGPGTRLTVL.

Here the CDR3 reads CASSWTGPYEQYF. CDR3 nucleotides: TGTGCCAGCAGTTGGACAGGGCCCTACGAGCAGTACTTC. The chain couples TRBV27 to TRBJ2-7; TRBD1 matches 8 bases. The CDR3 has 13 residues. Germline V gene data show CDR1 as MNHEY and CDR2 as SMNVEV (reference sequence). J lost 2 bases, V lost 4 bases, and 1 base had no gene match.

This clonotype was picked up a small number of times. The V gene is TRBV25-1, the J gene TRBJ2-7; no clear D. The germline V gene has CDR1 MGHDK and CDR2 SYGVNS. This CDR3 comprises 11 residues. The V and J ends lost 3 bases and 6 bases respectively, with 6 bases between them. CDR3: CASSDRSEQYF. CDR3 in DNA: TGTGCCAGCAGTGACCGTAGCGAGCAGTACTTC.

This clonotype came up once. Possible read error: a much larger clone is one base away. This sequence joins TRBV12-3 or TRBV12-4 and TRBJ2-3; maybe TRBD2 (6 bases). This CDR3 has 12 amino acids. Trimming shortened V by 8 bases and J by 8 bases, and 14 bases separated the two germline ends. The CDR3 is CASGAEGLTQYF. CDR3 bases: TGTGCCAGCGGTGCGGAGGGGCTTACGCAGTATTTT.

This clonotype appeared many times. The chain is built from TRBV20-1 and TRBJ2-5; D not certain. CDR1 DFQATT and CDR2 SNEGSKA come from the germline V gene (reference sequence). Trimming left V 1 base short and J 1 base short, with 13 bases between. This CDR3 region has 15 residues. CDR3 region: CSARGHLALQETQYF. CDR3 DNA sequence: TGCAGTGCTAGAGGCCACCTCGCCCTCCAAGAGACCCAGTACTTC.

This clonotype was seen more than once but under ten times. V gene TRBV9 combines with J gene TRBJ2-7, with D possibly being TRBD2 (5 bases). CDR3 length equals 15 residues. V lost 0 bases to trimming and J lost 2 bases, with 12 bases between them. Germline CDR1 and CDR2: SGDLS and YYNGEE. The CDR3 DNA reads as TGTGCCAGCAGCGTAGGGGGTAGCGTAACCTACGAGCAGTACTTC. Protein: CASSVGGSVTYEQYF.

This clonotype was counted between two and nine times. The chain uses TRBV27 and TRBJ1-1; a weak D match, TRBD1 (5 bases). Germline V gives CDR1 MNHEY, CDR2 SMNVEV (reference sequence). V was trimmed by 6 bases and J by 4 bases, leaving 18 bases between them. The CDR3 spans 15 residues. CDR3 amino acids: CASRLTGGVGTEAFF. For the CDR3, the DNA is TGTGCCAGCAGACTTACCGGAGGGGTTGGCACTGAAGCTTTCTTT.

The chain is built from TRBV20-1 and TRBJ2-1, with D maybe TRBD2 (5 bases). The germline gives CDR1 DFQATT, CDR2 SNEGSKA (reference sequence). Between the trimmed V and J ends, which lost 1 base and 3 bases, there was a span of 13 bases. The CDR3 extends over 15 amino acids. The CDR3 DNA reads TGCAGTGCTAGAGTACCGGGGAAAAACTACAATGAGCAGTTCTTC. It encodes CSARVPGKNYNEQFF.

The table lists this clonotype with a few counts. The CDR3 nucleotides are TGCAGTGCTAGCACAGGGGTCGGGGCCAACGTCCTGACTTTC. Residues: CSASTGVGANVLTF. The chain combines TRBV20-1 with TRBJ2-6, with TRBD1 matching over 7 bases. The V gene's germline CDR1 is DFQATT and CDR2 SNEGSKA (reference sequence). V shed 3 bases, J shed 4 bases, and the junction held 3 bases outside the gene matches. The CDR3 runs to 14 residues.

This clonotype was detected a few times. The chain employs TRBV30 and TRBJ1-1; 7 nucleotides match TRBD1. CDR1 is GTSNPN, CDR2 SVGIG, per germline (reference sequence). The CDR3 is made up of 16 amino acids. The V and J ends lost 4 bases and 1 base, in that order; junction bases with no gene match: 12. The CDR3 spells CAWNPDRVKPNTEAFF. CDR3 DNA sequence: TGTGCCTGGAACCCCGACAGGGTGAAACCGAACACTGAAGCTTTCTTT.

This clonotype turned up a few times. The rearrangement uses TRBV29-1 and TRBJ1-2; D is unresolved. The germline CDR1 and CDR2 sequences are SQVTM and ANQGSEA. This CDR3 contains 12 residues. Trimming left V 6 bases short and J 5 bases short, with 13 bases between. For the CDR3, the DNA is TGCAGCGTCGGAGTTTTTGGATATGGCTACACCTTC. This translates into CSVGVFGYGYTF.

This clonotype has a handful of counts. The CDR3 here is CASRGGRRETQYF. CDR3 DNA sequence: TGTGCCAGCCGGGGGGGCCGGAGAGAGACCCAGTACTTC. The gene calls are TRBV7-8 and TRBJ2-5; 8 nucleotides match TRBD2. V dropped 8 bases and J dropped 4; count of bases not matched to a gene: 6. The CDR3 loop spans 13 amino acids. Germline loops: CDR1 SGHVS, CDR2 FQNEAQ.

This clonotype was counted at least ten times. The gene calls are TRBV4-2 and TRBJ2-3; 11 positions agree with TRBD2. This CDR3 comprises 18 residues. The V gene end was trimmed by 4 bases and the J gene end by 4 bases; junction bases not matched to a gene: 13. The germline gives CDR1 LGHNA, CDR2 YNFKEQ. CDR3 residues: CASSPRTRSGRVADTQYF. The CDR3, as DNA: TGTGCCAGCAGCCCGCGAACCCGTAGCGGGAGGGTAGCAGATACGCAGTATTTT.

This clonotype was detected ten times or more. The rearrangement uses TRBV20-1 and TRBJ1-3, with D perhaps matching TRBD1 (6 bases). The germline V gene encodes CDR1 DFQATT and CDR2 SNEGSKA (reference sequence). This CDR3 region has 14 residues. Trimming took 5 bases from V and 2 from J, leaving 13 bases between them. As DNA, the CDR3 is TGCAGTGCTGTTCTAGGGGGGACTGGAAACACCATATATTTT. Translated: CSAVLGGTGNTIYF.

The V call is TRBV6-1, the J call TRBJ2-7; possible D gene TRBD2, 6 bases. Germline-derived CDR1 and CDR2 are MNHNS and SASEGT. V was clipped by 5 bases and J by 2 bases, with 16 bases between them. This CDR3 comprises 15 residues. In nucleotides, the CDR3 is TGTGCCAGCAGTCAAAAGGCGGGGCAGACCTACGAGCAGTACTTC. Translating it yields CASSQKAGQTYEQYF.

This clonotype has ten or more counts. The CDR3 protein is CSVSPGTGTYEQYF. In DNA, the CDR3 is TGCAGCGTCTCCCCCGGGACAGGTACCTACGAGCAGTACTTC. This chain links TRBV29-1 with TRBJ2-7; TRBD1 aligns across 8 bases. The CDR3 consists of 14 residues. Per germline, CDR1 SQVTM and CDR2 ANQGSEA. Losses at the gene ends were 6 bases for V and 2 bases for J; bases not matched to a gene: 9.

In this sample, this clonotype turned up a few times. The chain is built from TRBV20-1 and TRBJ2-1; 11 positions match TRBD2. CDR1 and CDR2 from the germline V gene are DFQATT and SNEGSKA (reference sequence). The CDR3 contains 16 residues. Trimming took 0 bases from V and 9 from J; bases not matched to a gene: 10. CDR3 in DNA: TGCAGTGCTAGAGATAAAACTAGCGGGAGCAGAAGTGAGCAGTTCTTC. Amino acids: CSARDKTSGSRSEQFF.

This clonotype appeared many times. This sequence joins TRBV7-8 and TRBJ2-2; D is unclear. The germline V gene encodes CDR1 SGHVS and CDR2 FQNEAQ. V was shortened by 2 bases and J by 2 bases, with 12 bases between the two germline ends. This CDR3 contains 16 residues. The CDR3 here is CASSLIGGPNTGELFF. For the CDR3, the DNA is TGTGCCAGCAGCTTAATCGGCGGCCCTAACACCGGGGAGCTGTTTTTT.